These T cell receptor beta chains were read from a single sample in a study of Ad26.COV2.S vaccination and SARS-CoV-2 variants. The method was immunoSEQ multiplex PCR; TCRdb's version includes in-frame clones alone and lacks a portion of them. Of approximately 410,000 clones in the sample, 92% were seen once. The sample here was peripheral blood, taken in a trial of Ad26.COV2.S vaccine versus placebo. All receptors come from a person aged 18 to 59 who received the Ad26.COV2.S COVID-19 vaccine or a placebo. Each CDR3 is given with its conserved first and last residue. A D gene is named only where the DNA matches it firmly. Size values are once, few and many counts, or a class for expanded clones, and some rows have none.

CDR3 protein: CASSPPGPLNTEAFF
CDR3 DNA: TGTGCCAGCAGCCCCCCGGGACCGCTTAACACTGAAGCTTTCTTT
D gene: -
clone size: -
J gene: TRBJ1-1
V gene: TRBV7-9

CDR3 protein: CASSIIPDSSYGYTF
CDR3 DNA: TGTGCCAGTAGTATTATCCCGGACAGCTCCTATGGCTACACCTTC
D gene: -
clone size: -
J gene: TRBJ1-2
V gene: TRBV19

CDR3 protein: CASSPQGPSYEQYF
CDR3 DNA: TGTGCCAGTAGCCCCCAGGGGCCCTCCTACGAGCAGTACTTC
D gene: -
clone size: -
J gene: TRBJ2-7
V gene: TRBV19

CDR3 protein: CASSSAGTSLNEQFF
CDR3 DNA: TGTGCCAGCAGTTCTGCCGGGACTAGCCTCAATGAGCAGTTCTTC
D gene: TRBD2
clone size: -
J gene: TRBJ2-1
V gene: TRBV28

CDR3 protein: CATSLGLVNEQFF
CDR3 DNA: TGTGCGACCTCCTTGGGTCTAGTCAATGAGCAGTTCTTC
D gene: -
clone size: -
J gene: TRBJ2-1
V gene: TRBV7-9

CDR3 protein: CASSLDLLADTQYF
CDR3 DNA: TGCGCCAGCAGCTTGGACCTGTTGGCAGATACGCAGTATTTT
D gene: -
clone size: -
J gene: TRBJ2-3
V gene: TRBV5-1

CDR3 protein: CASSQDFYREGEKLFF
CDR3 DNA: TGCGCCAGCAGCCAAGATTTTTACAGGGAGGGTGAAAAACTGTTTTTT
D gene: -
clone size: -
J gene: TRBJ1-4
V gene: TRBV4-3

CDR3 protein: CASSQGGHYSNQPQHF
CDR3 DNA: TGTGCCAGCAGCCAAGGGGGACACTATAGCAATCAGCCCCAGCATTTT
D gene: -
clone size: -
J gene: TRBJ1-5
V gene: TRBV4-2

CDR3 protein: CSASRRNTEAFF
CDR3 DNA: TGCAGTGCTAGTCGCAGGAACACTGAAGCTTTCTTT
D gene: -
clone size: -
J gene: TRBJ1-1
V gene: TRBV20-1

CDR3 protein: CAWRGGLAYKQYF
CDR3 DNA: TGTGCCTGGAGGGGGGGACTAGCGTATAAGCAGTACTTC
D gene: TRBD2
clone size: -
J gene: TRBJ2-7
V gene: TRBV30

CDR3 protein: CASSQQTGGRVGGYTF
CDR3 DNA: TGTGCCAGCAGTCAACAGACCGGGGGGCGCGTCGGCGGCTACACCTTC
D gene: -
clone size: -
J gene: TRBJ1-2
V gene: TRBV28

CDR3 protein: CASSIFLGSPGEQYF
CDR3 DNA: TGTGCCAGTAGTATTTTTCTCGGGTCCCCGGGCGAGCAGTACTTC
D gene: -
clone size: -
J gene: TRBJ2-7
V gene: TRBV19

CDR3 protein: CASSLALAFEAFF
CDR3 DNA: TGCGCCAGCAGCTTGGCCCTAGCGTTCGAAGCTTTCTTT
D gene: -
clone size: -
J gene: TRBJ1-1
V gene: TRBV5-1

CDR3 protein: CASSQVAGGQDTQYF
CDR3 DNA: TGTGCCAGCAGCCAAGTAGCGGGGGGGCAGGATACGCAGTATTTT
D gene: TRBD2
clone size: -
J gene: TRBJ2-3
V gene: TRBV3-1/TRBV3-2

CDR3 protein: CASNKMGALGSTGELFF
CDR3 DNA: TGTGCCAGCAACAAAATGGGCGCGTTAGGTTCCACCGGGGAGCTGTTTTTT
D gene: -
clone size: -
J gene: TRBJ2-2
V gene: TRBV9

CDR3 protein: CASSSTGTGGYEQYF
CDR3 DNA: TGCGCCAGCAGCTCAACCGGGACAGGGGGGTACGAGCAGTACTTC
D gene: TRBD1
clone size: -
J gene: TRBJ2-7
V gene: TRBV5-1

CDR3 protein: CASSRDRVSPLHF
CDR3 DNA: TGTGCCAGCAGCAGGGACAGGGTTTCACCCCTCCACTTT
D gene: TRBD1
clone size: few
J gene: TRBJ1-6
V gene: TRBV7-9

CDR3 protein: CASSSEGQPPQYF
CDR3 DNA: TGTGCCAGCAGCTCAGAAGGACAACCTCCGCAGTATTTT
D gene: -
clone size: -
J gene: TRBJ2-3
V gene: TRBV7-8

CDR3 protein: CASSLGGQGASYGYTF
CDR3 DNA: TGTGCCAGCAGCTTAGGGGGACAGGGGGCGAGCTATGGCTACACCTTC
D gene: TRBD1
clone size: -
J gene: TRBJ1-2
V gene: TRBV7-2

CDR3 protein: CAWSATINSNQPQHF
CDR3 DNA: TGTGCCTGGAGCGCCACTATTAATAGCAATCAGCCCCAGCATTTT
D gene: -
clone size: -
J gene: TRBJ1-5
V gene: TRBV30

CDR3 protein: CASSYASDVTEAFF
CDR3 DNA: TGTGCCAGCAGTTATGCTTCGGATGTCACTGAAGCTTTCTTT
D gene: -
clone size: few
J gene: TRBJ1-1
V gene: TRBV6-6

CDR3 protein: CASSTRGGRPDTQYF
CDR3 DNA: TGTGCCAGCAGCACGCGGGGGGGCCGCCCAGATACGCAGTATTTT
D gene: TRBD2
clone size: -
J gene: TRBJ2-3
V gene: TRBV28

CDR3 protein: CASSRDRAGIRNTIYF
CDR3 DNA: TGTGCCAGCTCACGGGACAGAGCCGGGATTAGAAACACCATATATTTT
D gene: TRBD1
clone size: -
J gene: TRBJ1-3
V gene: TRBV18

CDR3 protein: CASSLTPTRFYGYTF
CDR3 DNA: TGTGCCAGCAGCTTAACACCTACGCGCTTTTATGGCTACACCTTC
D gene: -
clone size: -
J gene: TRBJ1-2
V gene: TRBV7-2

CDR3 protein: CASSPEGGSYEQYF
CDR3 DNA: TGTGCCAGCAGCCCCGAGGGGGGTTCCTACGAGCAGTACTTC
D gene: -
clone size: -
J gene: TRBJ2-7
V gene: TRBV7-2

CDR3 protein: CASGPVAGDYNEQFF
CDR3 DNA: TGCGCCAGCGGTCCGGTAGCGGGGGATTACAATGAGCAGTTCTTC
D gene: TRBD2
clone size: -
J gene: TRBJ2-1
V gene: TRBV10-1

CDR3 protein: CASSYGQTNYGYTF
CDR3 DNA: TGTGCCAGCAGTTACGGGCAGACTAACTATGGCTACACCTTC
D gene: -
clone size: -
J gene: TRBJ1-2
V gene: TRBV6-5

CDR3 protein: CGGNVGTVNNSPLHF
CDR3 DNA: TGTGGAGGGAACGTGGGGACTGTGAATAATTCACCCCTCCACTTT
D gene: -
clone size: -
J gene: TRBJ1-6
V gene: TRBV30

CDR3 protein: CAGRTGSDGELFF
CDR3 DNA: TGTGCCGGACGGACAGGGTCGGACGGGGAGCTGTTTTTT
D gene: TRBD1
clone size: -
J gene: TRBJ2-2
V gene: TRBV19

CDR3 protein: CASSRGNTQYF
CDR3 DNA: TGCGCCAGCAGTAGGGGGAATACGCAGTATTTT
D gene: -
clone size: -
J gene: TRBJ2-3
V gene: TRBV4-1